This T cell receptor beta chain was sequenced for a study of T cells after yellow fever vaccination. The germline CDR1 and CDR2 sequences are SGHAT and FQNNGV. V lost 2 bases and J 5 bases, leaving 12 bases between the germline ends. This CDR3 has 14 residues. TCRdb passed the 5' RACE reads through MiXCR, listing each CDR3 protein once. This table holds about 330,000 distinct CDR3 sequences, around 6.8% found once. The TCR sequence derives from a man between 18 and 35 years old who received the YFV17D yellow fever vaccine. V usage is TRBV11-2 and J usage is TRBJ1-1; no clear D gene. The specimen was PBMCs, collected more than 35 days after the first yellow fever vaccination. The CDR3 sequence is CASSLSGGDTEAFF. The CDR3 nucleotides are TGTGCCAGCAGCTTATCGGGTGGGGATACTGAAGCTTTCTTT. Drawing the rest from reference TRBV11-2 and TRBJ1-1, the complete variable domain is EAGVAQSPRYKIIEKRQSVAFWCNPISGHATLYWYQQILGQGPKLLIQFQNNGVVDDSQLPKDRFSAERLKGVDSTLKIQPAKLEDSAVYLCASSLSGGDTEAFFGQGTRLTVV.